This T cell receptor (beta chain) was recovered during a study of blood T cell repertoires in COVID-19. Study-wide context: Some COVID-19 samples were acute and others convalescent; all came from the United States, Italy and Spain. In each case, the material was cDNA or gDNA derived from T cells, B-cell-depleted T cells, or PBMCs.

The authors' processing: Nucleated cell number was recorded as an estimate derived from reference gene primer amplification. Measured with immunoSEQ multiplex PCR; TCRdb has only the in-frame clones, and not every one. The DNA gave D and trimming, while V, J and clone size come from that table. The repertoire includes 190,000 or so clones, approximately 87% of them detected once, and 0.88% sits in the top ten. Germline V lookup: CDR1 MNHEY, CDR2 SMNVEV (reference sequence). The V end lost 1 base, the J end lost 2 bases, and 10 bases lay between the germline ends. CDR3 length: 15 residues. The material sequenced was peripheral blood. The origin of this receptor is a woman younger than 35 who had recovered from COVID-19. The chain uses TRBV27 and TRBJ2-3; D remains unclear. The CDR3 coding sequence is TGTGCCAGCAGTTTATTTATACAGCCCACAGATACGCAGTATTTT. Protein: CASSLFIQPTDTQYF.